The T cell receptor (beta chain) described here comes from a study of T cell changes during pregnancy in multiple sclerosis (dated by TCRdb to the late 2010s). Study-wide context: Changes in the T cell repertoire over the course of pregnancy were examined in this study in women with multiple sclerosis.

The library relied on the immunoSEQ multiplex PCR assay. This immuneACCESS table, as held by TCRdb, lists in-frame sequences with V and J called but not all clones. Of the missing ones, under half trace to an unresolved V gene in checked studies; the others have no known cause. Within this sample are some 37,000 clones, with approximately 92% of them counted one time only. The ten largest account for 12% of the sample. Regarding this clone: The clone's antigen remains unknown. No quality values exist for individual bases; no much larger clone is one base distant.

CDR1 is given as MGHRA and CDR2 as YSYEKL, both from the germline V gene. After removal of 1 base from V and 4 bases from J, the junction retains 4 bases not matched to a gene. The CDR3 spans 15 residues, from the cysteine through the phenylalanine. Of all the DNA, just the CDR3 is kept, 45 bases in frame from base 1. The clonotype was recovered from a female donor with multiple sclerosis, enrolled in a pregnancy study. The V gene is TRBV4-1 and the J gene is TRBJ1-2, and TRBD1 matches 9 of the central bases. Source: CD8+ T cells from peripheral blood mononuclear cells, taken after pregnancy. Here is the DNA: TGCGCCAGCAGCCAAGCGGGACAGGGTGCCTATGGCTACACCTTC. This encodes CASSQAGQGAYGYTF.